This T cell receptor (beta chain) was captured by sequencing in a study of OX40 agonist ivuxolimab in advanced cancers. Looking at the study overall: Patients enrolled in dose escalation were diagnosed with hepatocellular carcinoma, melanoma, renal cell or head and neck cancer.

Comments on this clone: Distinct nucleotide sequences in the sample also encode this CDR3.

TCRdb's table, derived via immunoSEQ multiplex PCR, lists solely in-frame clones and lacks some. The data contain 85,000 to 100,000 clones, approximately 94% of them singletons. This CDR3 has 13 amino acids. Losses at the gene ends were 4 bases for V and 4 bases for J; bases not matched to a gene: 3. Germline V gives CDR1 SGHTS, CDR2 YDEGEE. The sequencing here drew on CD4+ or CD8+ T cells sorted from blood, taken in a trial of the OX40 agonist ivuxolimab. V usage is TRBV5-8 and J usage is TRBJ1-1; 8 bases are shared with TRBD1. This clonotype originated in an adult with an advanced solid tumor such as melanoma, head and neck, liver or kidney cancer. CDR3: CASSRDRGTEAFF. The DNA for the CDR3 is TGTGCCAGCAGCCGCGACAGGGGCACTGAAGCTTTCTTT. The full variable domain, completed using reference TRBV5-8 and TRBJ1-1, is EAGVTQSPTHLIKTRGQQATLRCSPISGHTSVYWYQQALGLGLQFLLWYDEGEERNRGNFPPRFSGRQFPNYSSELNVNALELEDSALYLCASSRDRGTEAFFGQGTRLTVV.